This record concerns one TCR beta chain sequence. In its sample, this clone was seen a few times. Its antigen is still unknown. Per-nucleotide qualities are absent, and no much larger clonotype sits a single base away. Preparation of the library involved the immunoSEQ multiplex PCR assay. The multiplex PCR relied on a mix of 60 forward primers for TCR Vbeta segments and 13 reverse primers for TCR Jbeta segments. Amplification of the CDR3 region of rearranged TCR beta genes was performed with a multiplex PCR assay on genomic DNA. The amplified TCR beta libraries were sequenced on the Illumina HiSeq System as 87-base-pair reads. From the authors' description of their analysis: A later analysis counted 75 million to 100 million unique TCR beta chains across the roughly 700 repertoires, and about 10 million of these chains were shared by at least two donors. A nearest-neighbor algorithm error-corrected the raw reads and collapsed the reads into unique sequences, merging closely related sequences to remove PCR and sequencing errors. V, D and J gene segments were assigned by aligning CDR3 sequences to IMGT reference sequences. For a sequence to be retained, at least a six-nucleotide match to both a V gene segment and a J gene segment was required. Rearrangements were called productive when the CDR3 lacked stop codons and stayed in frame with V and J; all others were non-productive. Following IMGT convention, CDR3 was defined as the stretch from the second conserved V-encoded cysteine up to the conserved J-encoded phenylalanine. The earlier analysis of about 500 of the donors excluded sequences that lacked an unambiguous match to a single V gene segment. An earlier analysis of fewer than 750 of the donors called V segments functional above 56.7% productive rearrangements and segregating when the between-donor standard deviation exceeded 5%. A statistical classification framework was built for diagnosing cytomegalovirus status from the catalog of TCR beta chain sequences. In a later analysis, TCR nucleotide sequences were compared against IMGT/GENE-DB human TR gene sequences so that V and J genes could be assigned. In a later analysis, CDR3 sequences and most-parsimonious VDJ recombination scenarios were assigned using the TCRdist pipeline. A later analysis defined each TCR beta chain by its CDR3 amino acid sequence plus V-gene family, and excluded reads lacking a unique V-gene family. To address suspected cross-contamination and a sequencing artifact, a later analysis removed 550 to 750 highly shared, low-generation-probability nucleotide sequences. In a later analysis, a clonal expansion index for each public chain was calculated from normalized within-repertoire ranks of inferred template counts. In a later analysis, generation probabilities were computed using a VDJ recombination model fitted to out-of-frame rearrangements, and the results were checked against IGoR. Hypergeometric tests were used in a later analysis to score TCR-TCR, TCR-HLA and TCR-CMV co-occurrence, with a repertoire-size bias correction applied to the TCR pairs. To estimate false discovery rates, a later analysis permuted the HLA or CMV assignments 20 times. In a later analysis, co-occurring TCRs were grouped with DBSCAN, and TCRdist sequence similarity was added when clustering was performed within HLA-allele-positive subsets. Repertoires with fewer than 30,000 or more than 120,000 public chains, plus five repertoires with anomalous nucleotide sharing, were excluded from co-occurrence clustering. What TCRdb holds here is the immuneACCESS table cut down to in-frame rearrangements. Part of the clones is not present; checked against another copy, under half of the missing clones reflect an unresolved V gene, and the others are unexplained. The DNA gave D and trimming, while V, J and clone size come from that table. Recorded for this sample are 140,000 to 150,000 clones; around 10% of them occurred a single time. The leading ten clones occupy 1.8% of the sample.

The data are from a study of cytomegalovirus exposure and HLA in healthy donors (dated by TCRdb to 2016 to 2017). General notes on the study: In an earlier analysis of several hundred of the donors, roughly 300 Gb of sequence data and 117 million unique TCR beta sequences from approximately 180 million T cells were reported. An early release covering about 600 HLA-typed donors comprised approximately 300 gigabases of sequencing data and approximately 85 million unique TCR sequences. The genetic ancestry cluster associated with self-reported Caucasian donors included 70% to 85% of the 300 to 450 genotyped donors. The aim of the study was to test whether cataloging public T cell receptors could identify signatures of past pathogen exposure. The T cell repertoires of some 700 subjects were profiled by immunosequencing and related to cytomegalovirus serostatus. A separate validation cohort of approximately 120 different subjects was used in addition to the roughly 670-subject first cohort. To predict cytomegalovirus infection status, the study combined high-throughput TCR immunosequencing, statistical association of individual TCRs with disease status, and machine learning. To study patterns of TCR occurrence, a later analysis re-analyzed previously published TCR beta repertoires from 700 or so donors and added high-resolution HLA genotyping. In the later analysis, no new phenotypic data were used to find candidate immune exposures; instead, reliance was placed on TCR beta sequences and their occurrence across donors. An earlier analysis of about 600 of the donors used high-throughput TCR beta sequencing to judge whether each TCR beta V gene segment behaved as functional or pseudogenic. Alongside the repertoire data, information on donor age, sex, ethnicity and CMV serostatus was compiled. A later genetic analysis took genome-wide SNP genotypes for about three fifths of the 666 donors and used that subset as a discovery cohort. All discovery cohort repertoires had been generated using a single sequencing platform. Class I and class II HLA loci were covered by the typing at four-digit resolution. Typing coverage differed by locus: A, B, C, DRB1 and DQB1 were typed in about 629-640 donors, DQA1 in 522, DPA1 in over 600, and DPB1 in roughly 470. Several DR-DQ haplotypes were handled as single units for association and clustering, since linkage in the cohort was strong. Across 300 to 500 genotyped donors of the cohort, an average of 235,054 unique TCR beta nucleotide sequences per donor were sequenced, and roughly a sixth of those sequences were non-productive.

At the junction V is shortened by 4 bases and J by 6 bases, with 18 bases in between. From the germline V gene, CDR1 is SNHLY and CDR2 is FYNNEI. CDR3 length: 15 amino acids, cysteine to phenylalanine. The DNA shown is the 45-base CDR3, in frame from base 1. The paper as a whole reports these results and caveats: At a false discovery rate of 0.05, a later analysis linked around 15,000 TCR beta sequences to specific HLA alleles. A cluster of highly shared sequence variants was judged likely to be a technical artifact of the sequencing pipeline. A further reported finding was that TCR beta sequences accurately predicted the HLA-A and HLA-B alleles for most subjects in the first cohort. A later genetic analysis associated a missense DCLRE1C variant with V-gene and J-gene trimming of TCR beta chains, and an independent cohort replicated the association. The study listed 150 to 200 TCR beta chains as associated with cytomegalovirus. The authors suggested that the approach could potentially be extended to other disease states and immunological phenotypes. The classifier was reported to diagnose cytomegalovirus status with high specificity and sensitivity in both the original cohort and the validation cohort. In a later genetic analysis, fewer N-insertions in productive TCRs were reported among donors in an Asian-associated ancestry cluster than the roughly 700-donor mean. HLA typing was unavailable for some donors at each locus, so association tests used only the typed subset. Correlated functional status among segregating V segments might be attributable to linkage disequilibrium, but an unknown experimental factor could not be ruled out. This cohort had only TCR beta chains sequenced, and the lack of alpha or paired-chain data limited which features could be detected. In vitro tests confirmed that a few of the cytomegalovirus-associated TCR beta chains recognize cytomegalovirus antigens. Some IMGT-functional V segments, including TRBV6-2 and TRBV6-3, could not be told apart with the 87-base-pair reads, so those segments were excluded. Roughly uniform sequencing depth across donors was assumed in presence/absence analyses, although this assumption may not hold. In a later analysis, most CMV-associated TCR beta chains were found to appear HLA-restricted, with HLA associations seemingly driven largely by CMV exposure. A later analysis found that TCR association rates varied across HLA loci, with DRB1 alleles showing the most associated TCRs and HLA-C alleles the fewest. Seventeen rarely observed V segments, including chromosome 9 orphons, were excluded from the earlier analysis of a few hundred of the donors because counts were too low. While some public TCRs were present in many individuals, most TCR sequences turned up only very rarely across donors. Immune exposure information for the cohort was limited to CMV serostatus. In a later analysis, HLA-associated TCR beta chains were found to be more clonally expanded and to have lower generation probabilities than equally common non-associated chains. According to a later analysis, parvovirus B19, influenza, CMV and Epstein-Barr virus appeared linked to several top co-occurrence clusters. When HLA alleles, especially DR and DQ, strongly co-occurred, attributing TCR associations to individual alleles was difficult. Broadly in line with IMGT annotations, most TCR beta V segments showed up in productive rearrangements about 87% or about 30% of the time in an earlier analysis of 450 to 600 of the donors.

The cohort comprised hundreds of healthy bone marrow donors. Cohort members were all nominally healthy when sampled, although unrecorded immune exposures were likely present. The donor tested CMV seronegative, placing the donor among the 352 seronegative members of the cohort. Each donor provided a peripheral blood sample, and peripheral blood mononuclear cells were used for TCR beta sequencing. The Qiagen DNeasy Blood Extraction Kit was used to extract genomic DNA from the blood cell samples. This receptor was obtained from a man aged 50-60 years in good health and CMV-seronegative. Specimen: PBMCs. The chain is made from TRBV2 and TRBJ1-2; too little of a D gene remains to name it. The sequenced DNA: TGTGCCAGCAGTGGCGGTTTGGCCTTTCGTAATGGCTACACCTTC. Its product reads: CASSGGLAFRNGYTF.